The 8 T cell receptor beta chains presented below share a single source sample, sequenced in a study of blood T cell repertoires in COVID-19. Sequencing was performed with immunoSEQ multiplex PCR; in TCRdb, only in-frame clones are kept and a portion is missing. The data show fewer than 200,000 clones, under 80% seen once. The sequenced sample was peripheral blood. The receptor set was obtained from a woman older than 75 with acute or convalescent COVID-19.

V usage is TRBV3-1 (or the pseudogene TRBV3-2) and J usage is TRBJ2-7, with D tentatively TRBD2 (5 bases). CDR3 length equals 11 residues. The germline V and J ends were trimmed by 8 bases and 5 bases, with 10 bases remaining between them. CDR1 and CDR2 (germline): LGHDT, YNNKEL (reference sequence). The CDR3 DNA follows: TGTGCCAGCGCGGGTTTCAACGAGCAGTACTTC. It is translated as CASAGFNEQYF.

The gene calls are TRBV7-2 and TRBJ1-1; TRBD1 is a possible D gene (6 bases). Trimming removed 5 bases at V and 4 bases at J, with 17 bases between. The germline gives CDR1 SGHTA, CDR2 FQGNSA. This CDR3 comprises 15 residues. The CDR3 region has the DNA TGTGCCAGCAGCCCACAGGGCGTAAGAGGCACTGAAGCTTTCTTT. It codes for CASSPQGVRGTEAFF.

The rearrangement uses TRBV5-4 and TRBJ2-2; 8 nucleotides agree with TRBD2. Germline CDR1 reads SGHNT; CDR2 reads YYREEE (reference sequence). With V trimmed by 5 bases and J by 0 bases, 3 bases remained unmatched. The CDR3 sequence is 15 residues long. CDR3 nucleotide sequence: TGTGCCAGCAGACTTAGCGGGACGAACACCGGGGAGCTGTTTTTT. It yields the protein CASRLSGTNTGELFF.

This clone has just a few counts. The V and J genes are TRBV6-6 and TRBJ2-3, with 7 bases identical to TRBD2. The CDR3 has 14 residues. The junction had 8 bases not matched to a gene; V was cut back by 8 bases and J by 3 bases. CDR1 is MNHNY and CDR2 is SVGAGI in the germline V gene (reference sequence). The CDR3 loop is CASQGEGRTDTQYF. CDR3 DNA: TGTGCCAGCCAAGGGGAGGGGAGAACAGATACGCAGTATTTT.

This chain's CDR3 is CASSLGQDEQFF. The CDR3 DNA follows: TGTGCCAGCAGCTTGGGGCAGGATGAGCAGTTCTTC. The V call is TRBV5-6, the J call TRBJ2-1; D not resolved. The CDR3 length is 12 residues. The germline gives CDR1 SGHDT, CDR2 YYEEEE. The V end was cut by 0 bases, the J end by 8 bases, with 6 bases between.

J is TRBJ2-7 and V is TRBV30, with D perhaps matching TRBD2 (7 bases). Trimming pared 4 bases from V and 0 bases from J, leaving 16 bases between. The CDR3 extends over 15 amino acids. The V gene's germline CDR1 is GTSNPN and CDR2 SVGIG (reference sequence). The CDR3 coding sequence is TGTGCCTGGACCGTAGGGGGGGATAGCTCCTACGAGCAGTACTTC. Protein product: CAWTVGGDSSYEQYF.

This chain uses TRBV27 with TRBJ1-6; D might be TRBD1 (6 bases). Germline loops: CDR1 MNHEY, CDR2 SMNVEV (reference sequence). Trimming left V 6 bases short and J 14 bases short, with 17 bases between. This CDR3 has 13 amino acids. The CDR3: CASSSGQLPSLHF. The CDR3 DNA follows: TGTGCCAGCAGCTCAGGACAGTTGCCATCCCTCCACTTT.

This rearrangement joins TRBV18 to TRBJ2-3; perhaps TRBD1 as D (5 bases). Germline V gives CDR1 KGHSH, CDR2 LQKENI. This CDR3 spans 13 amino acids. Trimming took off 2 bases at V and 5 bases at J, with 8 bases between the two ends. The CDR3 protein is CASSPGAVDTQYF. CDR3 DNA sequence: TGTGCCAGCTCACCAGGGGCGGTAGATACGCAGTATTTT.